This T cell receptor (beta chain) was profiled in a study of blood T cells in healthy people across ages. Primers used in a second PCR of about 7 to 11 cycles were a sample-barcoded 5' primer and a J-beta primer mix. TCRdb re-called the 5' RACE reads with MiXCR, one entry per CDR3 protein. This sample has some 1,500,000 distinct CDR3 sequences; approximately 43% occur once, and the top ten carry just over 4%. The CDR3 is 15 amino acids. The ends lost 4 bases at V and 4 bases at J; junction bases unmatched: 7. The V gene's germline CDR1 is MDHEN and CDR2 SYDVKM. The TCR comes from a woman aged 18 to 35 in good health. Sequences were obtained from blood. This chain uses TRBV28 with TRBJ2-3; 8 bases are shared with TRBD2. CDR3 DNA sequence: TGTGCCAGCAGTTCGCCGGGAGGGACCGCAGATACGCAGTATTTT. It codes for CASSSPGGTADTQYF.